This T cell receptor (beta chain) was sequenced during a study of Ad26.COV2.S vaccination and SARS-CoV-2 variants. As for the study in general: Of the COV1001 trial arms, the Ad26.COV2.S arm included the donor. Donor got 5x10^10 or 1x10^11 viral particles of Ad26.COV2.S.

The treatment denotes: some 20 received Ad26.COV2.S at low or high dose, single or two shots; roughly five received placebo; per-sample allocation not given. Specimens were obtained on day 63 following the first vaccine or placebo injection. Vaccine was an Ad26 vector expressing Wuhan-strain SARS-CoV-2 spike. Repertoires were generated with immunoSEQ multiplex PCR, while TCRdb's copy carries only in-frame clones and drops some. The repertoire holds about 400,000 clones, 70% to 90% seen once, with 1.9% in the top ten. The clonotype originates from a person aged 18-60 years who received the Ad26.COV2.S COVID-19 vaccine or a placebo. The source was peripheral blood, collected in a trial of Ad26.COV2.S vaccine versus placebo.

The CDR3 sequence: CASSHTGNTIYF. DNA of the CDR3: TGTGCCAGCAGCCACACTGGAAACACCATATATTTT. The chain employs TRBV28 and TRBJ1-3; D ambiguous. The V end was cut by 6 bases, the J end by 2 bases, with 5 bases between. In germline, CDR1 is MDHEN, CDR2 SYDVKM. The CDR3 totals 12 residues.